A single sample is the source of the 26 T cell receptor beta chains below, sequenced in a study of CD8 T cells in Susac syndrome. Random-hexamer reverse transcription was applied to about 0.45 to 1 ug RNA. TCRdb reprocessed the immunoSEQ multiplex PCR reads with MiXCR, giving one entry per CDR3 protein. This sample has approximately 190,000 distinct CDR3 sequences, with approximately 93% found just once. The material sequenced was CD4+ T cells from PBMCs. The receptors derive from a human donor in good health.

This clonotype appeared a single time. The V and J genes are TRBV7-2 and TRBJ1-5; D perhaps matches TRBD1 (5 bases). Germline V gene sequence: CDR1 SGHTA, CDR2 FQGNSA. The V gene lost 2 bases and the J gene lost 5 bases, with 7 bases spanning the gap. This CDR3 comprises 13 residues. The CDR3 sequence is CASSLQGYQPQHF. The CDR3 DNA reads TGTGCCAGCAGCTTACAGGGTTATCAGCCCCAGCATTTT.

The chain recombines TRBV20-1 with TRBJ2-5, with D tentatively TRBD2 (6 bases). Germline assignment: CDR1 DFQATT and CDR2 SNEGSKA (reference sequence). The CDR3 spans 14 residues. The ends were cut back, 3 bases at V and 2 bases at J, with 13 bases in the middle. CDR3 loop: CSASPGERQETQYF. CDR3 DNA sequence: TGCAGTGCTAGCCCGGGGGAGCGTCAAGAGACCCAGTACTTC.

The CDR3 reads CASSRQGDGYTF. CDR3 in DNA: TGTGCCAGCAGTAGACAGGGAGATGGCTACACCTTC. V gene TRBV6-1 combines with J gene TRBJ1-2, with 7 bases fitting TRBD1. The V gene's germline CDR1 is MNHNS and CDR2 SASEGT. The CDR3 contains 12 residues. Unmatched junction bases numbered 3, after V lost 5 bases and J lost 6 bases.

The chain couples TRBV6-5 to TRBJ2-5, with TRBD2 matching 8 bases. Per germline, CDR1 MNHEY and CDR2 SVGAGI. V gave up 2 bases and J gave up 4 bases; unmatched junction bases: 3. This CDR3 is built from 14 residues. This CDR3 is CASSYTGGAETQYF. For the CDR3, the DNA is TGTGCCAGCAGTTACACGGGAGGGGCAGAGACCCAGTACTTC.

The CDR3 sequence is CASSIEGVDWTGRRERNNSPLHF. Here the CDR3 DNA reads TGTGCCAGTAGTATAGAAGGAGTGGATTGGACAGGGCGGAGAGAGAGAAATAATTCACCCCTCCACTTT. V gene TRBV19 combines with J gene TRBJ1-6, with 8 positions matching TRBD1. The germline CDR1 and CDR2 sequences are LNHDA and SQIVND (reference sequence). The CDR3 is 23 residues long. J was trimmed by 5 bases and V by 0 bases; bases with no gene match: 24.

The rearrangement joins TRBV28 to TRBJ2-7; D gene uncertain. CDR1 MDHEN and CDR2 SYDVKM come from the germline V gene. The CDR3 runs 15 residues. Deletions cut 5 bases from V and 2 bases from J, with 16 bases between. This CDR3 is CASSPQEPGAYEQYV. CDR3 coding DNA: TGTGCCAGCAGTCCTCAGGAGCCGGGCGCCTACGAGCAGTACGTC.

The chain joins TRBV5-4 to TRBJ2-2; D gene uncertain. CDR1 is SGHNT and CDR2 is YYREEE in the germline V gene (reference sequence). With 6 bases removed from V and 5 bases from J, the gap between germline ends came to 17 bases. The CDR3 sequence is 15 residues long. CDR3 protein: CASTHQQGPTGELFF. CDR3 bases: TGTGCCAGCACCCACCAACAAGGACCAACCGGGGAGCTGTTTTTT.

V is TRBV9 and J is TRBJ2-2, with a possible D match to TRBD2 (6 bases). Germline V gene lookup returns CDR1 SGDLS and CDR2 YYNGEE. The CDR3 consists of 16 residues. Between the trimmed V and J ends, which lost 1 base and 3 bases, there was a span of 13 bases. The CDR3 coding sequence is TGTGCCAGCAGCGTACTCCCGGGGGAGGACACCGGGGAGCTGTTTTTT. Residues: CASSVLPGEDTGELFF. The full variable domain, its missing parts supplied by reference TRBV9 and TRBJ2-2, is DSGVTQTPKHLITATGQRVTLRCSPRSGDLSVYWYQQSLDQGLQFLIQYYNGEERAKGNILERFSAQQFPDLHSELNLSSLELGDSALYFCASSVLPGEDTGELFFGEGSRLTVL.

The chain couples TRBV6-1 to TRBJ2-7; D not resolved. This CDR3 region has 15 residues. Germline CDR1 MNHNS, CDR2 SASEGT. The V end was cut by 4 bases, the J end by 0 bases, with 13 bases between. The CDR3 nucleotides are TGTGCCAGCAGTGGATTGGGCGAAACCTCCTACGAGCAGTACTTC. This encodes CASSGLGETSYEQYF.

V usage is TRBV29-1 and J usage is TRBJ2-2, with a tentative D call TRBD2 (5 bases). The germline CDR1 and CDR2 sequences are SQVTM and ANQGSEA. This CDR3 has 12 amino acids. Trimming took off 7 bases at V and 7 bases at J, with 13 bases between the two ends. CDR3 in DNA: TGCAGCGGGAGTGTGGCGGGCGGGGAGCTGTTTTTT. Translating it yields CSGSVAGGELFF.

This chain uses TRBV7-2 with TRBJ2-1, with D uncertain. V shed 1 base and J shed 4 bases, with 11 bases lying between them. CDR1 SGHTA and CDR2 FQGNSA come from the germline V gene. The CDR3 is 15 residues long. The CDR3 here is CASSLGGTPYNEQFF. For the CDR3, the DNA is TGTGCCAGCAGCTTAGGGGGAACCCCTTACAATGAGCAGTTCTTC.

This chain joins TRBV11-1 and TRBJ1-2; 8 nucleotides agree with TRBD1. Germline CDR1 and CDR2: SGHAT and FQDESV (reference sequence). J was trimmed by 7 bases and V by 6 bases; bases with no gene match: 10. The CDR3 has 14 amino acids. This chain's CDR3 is CASSSGQGKGGYTF. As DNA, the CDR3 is TGTGCCAGCAGTTCCGGACAGGGAAAAGGTGGCTACACCTTC.

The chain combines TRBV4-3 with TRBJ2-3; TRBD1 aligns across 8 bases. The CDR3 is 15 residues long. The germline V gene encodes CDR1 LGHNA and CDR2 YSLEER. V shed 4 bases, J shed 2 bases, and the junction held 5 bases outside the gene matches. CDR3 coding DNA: TGCGCCAGCAGCCCAGGACAGGGACCCACAGATACGCAGTATTTT. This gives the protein CASSPGQGPTDTQYF.

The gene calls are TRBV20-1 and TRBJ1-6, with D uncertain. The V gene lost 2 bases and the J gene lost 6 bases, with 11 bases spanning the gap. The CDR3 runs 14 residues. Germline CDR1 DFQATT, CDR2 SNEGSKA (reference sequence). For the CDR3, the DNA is TGCAGTGCTAGACCTGGGTCCCTTAATTCACCCCTCCACTTT. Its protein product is CSARPGSLNSPLHF.

CDR3 amino acids: CASSSGEQFF. CDR3 nucleotides: TGTGCCAGCAGCTCTGGGGAGCAGTTCTTC. This chain uses TRBV11-2 with TRBJ2-1, with D uncertain. The V end was cut by 4 bases, the J end by 10 bases, with 5 bases between. This CDR3 is 10 amino acids long. Germline CDR1 SGHAT, CDR2 FQNNGV.

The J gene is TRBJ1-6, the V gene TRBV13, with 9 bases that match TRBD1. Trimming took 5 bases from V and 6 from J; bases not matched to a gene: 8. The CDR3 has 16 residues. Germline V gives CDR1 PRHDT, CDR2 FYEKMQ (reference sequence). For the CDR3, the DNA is TGTGCCAGCAGCCGATGGACAGGGGCTGGTAATTCACCCCTCCACTTT. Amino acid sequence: CASSRWTGAGNSPLHF. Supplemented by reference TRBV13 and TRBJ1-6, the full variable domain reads AAGVIQSPRHLIKEKRETATLKCYPIPRHDTVYWYQQGPGQDPQFLISFYEKMQSDKGSIPDRFSAQQFSDYHSELNMSSLELGDSALYFCASSRWTGAGNSPLHFGNGTRLTVT.

CDR3 sequence: CASSFGGGANTEAFF. CDR3 nucleotides: TGCGCCAGCAGCTTCGGGGGGGGTGCCAACACTGAAGCTTTCTTT. The gene calls are TRBV5-1 and TRBJ1-1; a possible D gene is TRBD1 (5 bases). V dropped 2 bases and J dropped 2 bases, with 13 bases sitting between them. This CDR3 is built from 15 residues. Germline CDR1 and CDR2: SGHRS and YFSETQ.

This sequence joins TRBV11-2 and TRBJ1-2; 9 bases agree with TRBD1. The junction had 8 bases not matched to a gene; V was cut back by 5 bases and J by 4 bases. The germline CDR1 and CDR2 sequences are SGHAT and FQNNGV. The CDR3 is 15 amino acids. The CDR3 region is CASSTKRTGVYGYTF. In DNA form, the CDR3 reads TGTGCCAGCAGCACCAAACGGACAGGGGTCTATGGCTACACCTTC.

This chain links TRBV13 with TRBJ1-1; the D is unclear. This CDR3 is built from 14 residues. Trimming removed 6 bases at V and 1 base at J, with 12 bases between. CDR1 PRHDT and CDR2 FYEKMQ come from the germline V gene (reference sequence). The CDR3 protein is CASSTRAANTEAFF. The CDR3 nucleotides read TGTGCCAGCAGTACCCGCGCGGCGAACACTGAAGCTTTCTTT.

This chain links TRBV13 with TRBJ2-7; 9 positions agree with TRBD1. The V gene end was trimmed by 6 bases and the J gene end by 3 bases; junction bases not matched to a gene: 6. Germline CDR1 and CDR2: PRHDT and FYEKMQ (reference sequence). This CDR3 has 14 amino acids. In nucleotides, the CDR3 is TGTGCCAGCAGTTTCCGGGACAGGGTCTACGAGCAGTACTTC. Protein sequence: CASSFRDRVYEQYF.

The CDR3 region has the DNA TGTGCCAGCAGCCCGGGACAGGGACGGAACACTGAAGCTTTCTTT. Translating gives CASSPGQGRNTEAFF. The chain has TRBV13 and TRBJ1-1; 9 bases are shared with TRBD1. This CDR3 region has 15 residues. Germline V gene sequence: CDR1 PRHDT, CDR2 FYEKMQ (reference sequence). V trimming: 5 bases; J trimming: 1 base; junction bases outside the gene matches: 5. Complete variable domain (other parts from reference TRBV13 and TRBJ1-1): AAGVIQSPRHLIKEKRETATLKCYPIPRHDTVYWYQQGPGQDPQFLISFYEKMQSDKGSIPDRFSAQQFSDYHSELNMSSLELGDSALYFCASSPGQGRNTEAFFGQGTRLTVV.

The CDR3: CASSQDQKSEQYV. CDR3 nucleotide sequence: TGCGCCAGCAGCCAAGATCAAAAGTCCGAGCAGTACGTC. V is TRBV4-1 and J is TRBJ2-7; D unclear. Looked up from germline, CDR1 is MGHRA and CDR2 is YSYEKL. This CDR3 spans 13 amino acids. V was trimmed by 0 bases and J by 6 bases, leaving 9 bases between them.

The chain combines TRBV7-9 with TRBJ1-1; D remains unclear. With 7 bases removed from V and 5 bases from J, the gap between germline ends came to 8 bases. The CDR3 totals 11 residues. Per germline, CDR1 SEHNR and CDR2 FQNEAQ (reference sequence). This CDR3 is CASTPLTEAFF. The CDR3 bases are TGTGCCAGCACCCCCCTAACTGAAGCTTTCTTT.

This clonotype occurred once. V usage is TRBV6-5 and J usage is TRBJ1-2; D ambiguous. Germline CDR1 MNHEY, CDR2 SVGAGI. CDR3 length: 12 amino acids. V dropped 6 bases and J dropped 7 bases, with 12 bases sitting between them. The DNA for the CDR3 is TGTGCCAGCAGCCCCCACACGGGTGGCTACACCTTC. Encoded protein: CASSPHTGGYTF.

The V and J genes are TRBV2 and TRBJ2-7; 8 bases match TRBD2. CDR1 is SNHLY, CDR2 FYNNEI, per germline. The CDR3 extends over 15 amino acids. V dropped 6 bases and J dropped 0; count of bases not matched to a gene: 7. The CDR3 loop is CASSPSGGGSYEQYF. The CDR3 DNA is TGTGCCAGCAGCCCTTCCGGGGGGGGCTCCTACGAGCAGTACTTC.

The CDR3 protein is CASSNTETEAFF. The CDR3 nucleotides read TGCGCCAGCAGCAACACGGAAACTGAAGCTTTCTTT. V is TRBV5-1 and J is TRBJ1-1, with D hard to call. Germline V gene lookup returns CDR1 SGHRS and CDR2 YFSETQ. This CDR3 contains 12 residues. V was clipped by 4 bases and J by 5 bases, with 9 bases between them.